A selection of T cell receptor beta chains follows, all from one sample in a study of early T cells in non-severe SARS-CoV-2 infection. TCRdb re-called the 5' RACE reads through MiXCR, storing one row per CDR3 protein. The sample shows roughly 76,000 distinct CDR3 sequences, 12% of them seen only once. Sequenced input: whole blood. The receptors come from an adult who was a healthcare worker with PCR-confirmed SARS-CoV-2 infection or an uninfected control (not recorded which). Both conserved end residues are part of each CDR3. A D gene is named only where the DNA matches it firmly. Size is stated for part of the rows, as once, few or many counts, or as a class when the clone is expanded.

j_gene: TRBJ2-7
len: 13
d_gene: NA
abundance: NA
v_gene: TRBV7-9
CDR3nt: TGTGCCAGCAGCTCGTGGAATTCCTACGAGCAGTACTTC
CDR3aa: CASSSWNSYEQYF

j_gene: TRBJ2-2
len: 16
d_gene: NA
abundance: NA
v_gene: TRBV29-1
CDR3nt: TGCAGCGTTGTAACAGGACCAAAAGGAACTACCGGGGAGCTGTTTTTT
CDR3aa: CSVVTGPKGTTGELFF

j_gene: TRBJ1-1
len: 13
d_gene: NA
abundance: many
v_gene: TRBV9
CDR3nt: TGTGCCAGCAGCGGACAGCCGAACACTGAAGCTTTCTTT
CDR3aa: CASSGQPNTEAFF

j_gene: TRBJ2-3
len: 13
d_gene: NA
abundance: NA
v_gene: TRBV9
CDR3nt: TGTGCCAGCAGCGTAGCCAGACCAGATACGCAGTATTTT
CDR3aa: CASSVARPDTQYF

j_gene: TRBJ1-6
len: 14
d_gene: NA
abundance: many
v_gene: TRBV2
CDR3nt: TGTGCCAGCAGTGAACCAGGGAGGCGATCACCCCTCCACTTT
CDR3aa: CASSEPGRRSPLHF

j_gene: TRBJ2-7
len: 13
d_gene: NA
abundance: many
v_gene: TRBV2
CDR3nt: TGTGCCAGCAGTCTCGACATCGGATCGGAGCAGTACTTC
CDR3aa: CASSLDIGSEQYF

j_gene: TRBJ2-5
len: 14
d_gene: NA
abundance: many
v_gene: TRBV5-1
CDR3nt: TGCGCCAGCAGCTTGTATGGGGGCACCGAGACCCAGTACTTC
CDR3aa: CASSLYGGTETQYF

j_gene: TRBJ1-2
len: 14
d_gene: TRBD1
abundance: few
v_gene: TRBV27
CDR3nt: TGTGCCAGCAGTCCCGGGGGACAGGGCTATGGCTACACCTTC
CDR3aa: CASSPGGQGYGYTF

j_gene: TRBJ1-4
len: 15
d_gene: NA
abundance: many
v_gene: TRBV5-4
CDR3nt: TGTGCCAGCAGCTCTTCTACAGGGTTTGGTGAAAAACTGTTTTTT
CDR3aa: CASSSSTGFGEKLFF

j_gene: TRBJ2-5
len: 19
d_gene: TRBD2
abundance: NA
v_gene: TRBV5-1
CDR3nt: TGCGCCAGCAGCTTGGTCGCGACTAGCGGGACTATGGGACAAGAGACCCAGTACTTC
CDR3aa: CASSLVATSGTMGQETQYF

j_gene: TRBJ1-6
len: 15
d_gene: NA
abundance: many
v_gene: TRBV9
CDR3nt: TGTGCCAGCAGCGAGGTACCGGGGTTAAATTCACCCCTCCACTTT
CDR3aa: CASSEVPGLNSPLHF

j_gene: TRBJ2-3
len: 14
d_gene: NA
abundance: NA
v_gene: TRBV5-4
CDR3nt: TGTGCCAGCAGCTTAACGGGTCTCCCTAGGGGGTGGTATTTT
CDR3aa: CASSLTGLPRGWYF

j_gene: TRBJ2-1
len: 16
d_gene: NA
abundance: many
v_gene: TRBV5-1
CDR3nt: TGCGCCAGCAGCGTCCTACAGGGCGCAGGAACAAATGAGCAGTTCTTC
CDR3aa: CASSVLQGAGTNEQFF

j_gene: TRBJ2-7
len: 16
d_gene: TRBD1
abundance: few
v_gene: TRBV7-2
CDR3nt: TGTGCCAGCAGCCCGTTACAGGGGGAGACGACCTACGAGCAGTACTTC
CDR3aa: CASSPLQGETTYEQYF

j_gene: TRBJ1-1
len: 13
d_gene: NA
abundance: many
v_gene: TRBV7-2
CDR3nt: TGTGCCAGCAGCTCCGGACACAACACTGAAGCTTTCTTT
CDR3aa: CASSSGHNTEAFF

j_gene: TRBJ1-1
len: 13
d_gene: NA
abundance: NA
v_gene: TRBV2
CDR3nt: TGTGCCAGCAGTGAGATGGGGGACACTGAAGCTTTCTTT
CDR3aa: CASSEMGDTEAFF